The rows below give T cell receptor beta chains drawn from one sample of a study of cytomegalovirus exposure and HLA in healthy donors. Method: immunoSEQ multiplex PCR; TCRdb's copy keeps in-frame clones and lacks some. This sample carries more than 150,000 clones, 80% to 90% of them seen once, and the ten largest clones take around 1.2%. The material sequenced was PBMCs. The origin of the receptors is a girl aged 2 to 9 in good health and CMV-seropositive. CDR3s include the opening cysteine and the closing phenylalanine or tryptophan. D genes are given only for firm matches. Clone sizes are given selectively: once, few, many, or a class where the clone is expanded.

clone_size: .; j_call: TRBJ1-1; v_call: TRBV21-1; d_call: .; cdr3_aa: CASSKNYPGQGDTEAFF; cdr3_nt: TGTGCCAGCAGCAAAAATTATCCGGGACAGGGGGACACTGAAGCTTTCTTT
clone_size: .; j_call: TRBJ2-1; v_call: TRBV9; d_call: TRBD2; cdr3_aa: CASSVDWAGGVEQFF; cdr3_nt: TGTGCCAGCAGCGTAGATTGGGCGGGAGGGGTTGAGCAGTTCTTC
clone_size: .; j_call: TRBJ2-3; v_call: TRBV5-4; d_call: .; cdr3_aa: CASSFGPSADTQYF; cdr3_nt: TGTGCCAGCAGCTTTGGTCCTAGCGCAGATACGCAGTATTTT
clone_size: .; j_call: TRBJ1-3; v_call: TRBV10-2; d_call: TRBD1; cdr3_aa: CATRTGGNTIYF; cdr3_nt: TGCGCCACCCGGACAGGGGGAAACACCATATATTTT
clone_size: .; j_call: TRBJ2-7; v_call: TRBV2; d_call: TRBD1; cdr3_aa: CASNPVVGQGDYEQYF; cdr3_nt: TGTGCCAGCAACCCAGTTGTAGGACAGGGGGACTACGAGCAGTACTTC
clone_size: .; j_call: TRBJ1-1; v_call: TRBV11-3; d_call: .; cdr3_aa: CASSLVGRVTEAFF; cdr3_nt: TGTGCCAGCAGCTTAGTCGGCAGGGTCACTGAAGCTTTCTTT
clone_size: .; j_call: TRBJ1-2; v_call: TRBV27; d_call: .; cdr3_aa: CASSLSRGNYGYTF; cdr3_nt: TGTGCCAGCAGTTTAAGCCGGGGTAACTATGGCTACACCTTC
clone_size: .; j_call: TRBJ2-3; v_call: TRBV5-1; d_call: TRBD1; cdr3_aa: CASSLGQGPFTDTQYF; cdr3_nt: TGCGCCAGCAGCTTGGGACAGGGGCCGTTTACAGATACGCAGTATTTT
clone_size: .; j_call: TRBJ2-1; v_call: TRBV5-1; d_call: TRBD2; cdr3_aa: CASSFDLAGVNEQFF; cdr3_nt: TGCGCCAGCAGCTTCGATCTAGCGGGAGTGAATGAGCAGTTCTTC
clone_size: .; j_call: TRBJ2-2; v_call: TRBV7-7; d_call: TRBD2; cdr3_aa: CASSPSGLAGTGELFF; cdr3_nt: TGTGCTAGCAGCCCCTCGGGACTAGCGGGGACCGGGGAGCTGTTTTTT
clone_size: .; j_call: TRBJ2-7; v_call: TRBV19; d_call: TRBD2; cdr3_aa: CASSISAGGSYEQYF; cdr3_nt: TGTGCCAGTAGTATCTCAGCGGGGGGGTCCTACGAGCAGTACTTC
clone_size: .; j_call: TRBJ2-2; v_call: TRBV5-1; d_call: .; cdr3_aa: CASRNRAGGFGELFF; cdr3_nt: TGCGCCAGCCGGAACAGGGCTGGCGGGTTCGGGGAGCTGTTTTTT
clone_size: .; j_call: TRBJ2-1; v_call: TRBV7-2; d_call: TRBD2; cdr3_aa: CASRGGPMGAGAGNEQFF; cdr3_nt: TGTGCCAGCAGGGGCGGGCCGATGGGAGCGGGAGCGGGCAATGAGCAGTTCTTC
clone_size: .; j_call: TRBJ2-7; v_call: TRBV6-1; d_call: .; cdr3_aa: CASRRQYEQYF; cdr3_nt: TGTGCCAGCAGGCGACAGTACGAGCAGTACTTC
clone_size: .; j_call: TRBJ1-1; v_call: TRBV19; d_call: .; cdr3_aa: CATYQGNTEAFF; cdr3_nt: TGTGCCACCTATCAGGGGAACACTGAAGCTTTCTTT
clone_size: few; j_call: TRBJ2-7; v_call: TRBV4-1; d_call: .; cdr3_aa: CASSQGQVPYEQYF; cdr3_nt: TGCGCCAGCAGCCAAGGACAGGTTCCCTACGAGCAGTACTTC
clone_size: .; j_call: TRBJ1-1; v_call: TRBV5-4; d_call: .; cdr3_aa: CASSFLPTADTEAFF; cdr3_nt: TGTGCCAGCAGCTTCCTGCCCACAGCTGACACTGAAGCTTTCTTT
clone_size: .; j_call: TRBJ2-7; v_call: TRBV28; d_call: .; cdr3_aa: CASWDFPYEQYF; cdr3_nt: TGTGCCAGCTGGGACTTTCCCTACGAGCAGTACTTC
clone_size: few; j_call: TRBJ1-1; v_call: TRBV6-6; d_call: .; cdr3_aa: CASSYGTQEAFF; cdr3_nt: TGTGCCAGCAGTTACGGGACACAGGAAGCTTTCTTT
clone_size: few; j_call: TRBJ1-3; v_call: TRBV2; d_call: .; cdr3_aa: CASSGLSSGNTIYF; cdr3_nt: TGTGCCAGCAGTGGACTGAGCTCTGGAAACACCATATATTTT
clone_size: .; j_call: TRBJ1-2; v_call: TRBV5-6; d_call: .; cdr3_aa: CASSHQMGANGYTF; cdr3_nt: TGTGCCAGCAGCCACCAGATGGGGGCTAATGGCTACACCTTC
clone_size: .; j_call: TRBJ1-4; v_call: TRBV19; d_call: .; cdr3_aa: CATRFGGSEKLFF; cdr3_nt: TGTGCCACTCGCTTCGGGGGAAGTGAAAAACTGTTTTTT
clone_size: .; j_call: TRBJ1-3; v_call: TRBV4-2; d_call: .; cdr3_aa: CASSQEFLDRNSGNTIYF; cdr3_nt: TGTGCCAGCAGCCAAGAGTTCCTTGACAGAAACTCTGGAAACACCATATATTTT
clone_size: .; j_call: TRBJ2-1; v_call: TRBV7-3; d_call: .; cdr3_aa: CASSSPSFGSNEQFF; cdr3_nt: TGTGCCAGCAGCTCCCCTTCTTTTGGGAGCAATGAGCAGTTCTTC
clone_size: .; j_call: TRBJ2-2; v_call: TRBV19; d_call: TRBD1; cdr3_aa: CASTLIRTGNTGELFF; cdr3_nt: TGTGCCAGTACTTTAATTAGGACAGGGAACACCGGGGAGCTGTTTTTT
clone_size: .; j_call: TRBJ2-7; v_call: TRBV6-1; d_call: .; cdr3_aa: CASSVGFFGDGGEQYF; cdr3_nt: TGTGCCAGCAGTGTCGGCTTTTTTGGAGATGGTGGTGAGCAGTACTTC
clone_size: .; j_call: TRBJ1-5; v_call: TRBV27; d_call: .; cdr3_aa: CASSLGRGVRGSEPQHF; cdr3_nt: TGTGCCAGCAGTTTAGGCCGGGGCGTACGGGGGTCTGAGCCCCAGCATTTT
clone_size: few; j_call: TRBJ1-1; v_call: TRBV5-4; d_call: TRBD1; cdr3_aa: CASSWGQTLNTEAFF; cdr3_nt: TGTGCCAGCAGTTGGGGACAGACCTTGAACACTGAAGCTTTCTTT
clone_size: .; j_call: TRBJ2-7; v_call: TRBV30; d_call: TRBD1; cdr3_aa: CAWSRTGGYEQYF; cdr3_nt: TGTGCCTGGAGTAGGACAGGGGGCTACGAGCAGTACTTC
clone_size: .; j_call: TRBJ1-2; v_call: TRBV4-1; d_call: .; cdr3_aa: CASSRFPPGTHGYTF; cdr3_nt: TGCGCCAGCAGCCGCTTCCCGCCCGGTACCCATGGCTACACCTTC
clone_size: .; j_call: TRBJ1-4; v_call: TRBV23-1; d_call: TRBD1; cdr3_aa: CASTPGGKWGQGMAEKLFF; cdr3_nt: TGCGCCAGCACCCCCGGGGGAAAGTGGGGACAGGGTATGGCTGAAAAACTGTTTTTT
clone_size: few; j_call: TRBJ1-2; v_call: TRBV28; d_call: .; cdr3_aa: CASSSPTGVYRTYGYTF; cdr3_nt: TGTGCCAGCAGTTCACCGACCGGGGTTTATCGAACCTATGGCTACACCTTC
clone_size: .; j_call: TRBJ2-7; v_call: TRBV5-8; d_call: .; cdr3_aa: CASSLYGSSYEQYF; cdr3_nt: TGTGCCAGCAGCTTGTATGGGAGCTCCTACGAGCAGTACTTC
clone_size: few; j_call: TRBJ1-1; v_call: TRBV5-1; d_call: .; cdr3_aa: CASSLSSGGYAEAFF; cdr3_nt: TGCGCCAGCAGCTTGTCGTCGGGGGGATACGCTGAAGCTTTCTTT
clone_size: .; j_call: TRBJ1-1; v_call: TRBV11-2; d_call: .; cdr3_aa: CASSSGGRVSATEAFF; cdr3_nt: TGTGCCAGCAGCTCCGGTGGGAGGGTCTCCGCCACTGAAGCTTTCTTT
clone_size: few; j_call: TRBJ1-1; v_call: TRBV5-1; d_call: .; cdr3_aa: CASSLAVSTEAFF; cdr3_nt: TGCGCCAGCAGCTTGGCTGTGAGCACTGAAGCTTTCTTT
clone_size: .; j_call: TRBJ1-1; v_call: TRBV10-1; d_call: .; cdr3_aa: CASSDAAANNTEAFF; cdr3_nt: TGCGCCAGCAGCGATGCGGCAGCTAATAACACTGAAGCTTTCTTT
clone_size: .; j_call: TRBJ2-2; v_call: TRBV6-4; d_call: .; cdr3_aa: CASRLGGTGELFF; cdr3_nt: TGTGCCAGCAGACTAGGGGGCACCGGGGAGCTGTTTTTT
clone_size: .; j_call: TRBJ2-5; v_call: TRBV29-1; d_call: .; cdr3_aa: CSVDGFGELGCTEYF; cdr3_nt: TGCAGCGTTGATGGTTTCGGGGAACTGGGATGTACTGAGTACTTC
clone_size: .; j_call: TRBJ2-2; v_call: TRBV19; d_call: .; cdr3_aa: CASMIGQGSTGELFF; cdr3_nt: TGTGCCAGTATGATAGGGCAGGGAAGCACCGGGGAGCTGTTTTTT
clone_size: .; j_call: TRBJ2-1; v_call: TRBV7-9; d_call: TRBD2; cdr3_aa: CASSLEGLAGGNMGNEQFF; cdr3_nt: TGTGCCAGCAGCTTAGAGGGACTAGCGGGAGGGAATATGGGCAATGAGCAGTTCTTC
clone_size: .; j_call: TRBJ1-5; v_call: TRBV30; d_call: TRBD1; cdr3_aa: CAWSLGQLNQPQHF; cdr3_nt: TGTGCCTGGAGTTTGGGACAGCTAAATCAGCCCCAGCATTTT
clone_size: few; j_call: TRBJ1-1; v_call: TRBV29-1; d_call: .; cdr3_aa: CSVTELQGQAFF; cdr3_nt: TGCAGCGTCACCGAGTTACAGGGACAAGCTTTCTTT
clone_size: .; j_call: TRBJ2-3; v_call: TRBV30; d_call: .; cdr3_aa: CAWRWADTQYF; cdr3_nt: TGTGCCTGGAGGTGGGCTGATACGCAGTATTTT
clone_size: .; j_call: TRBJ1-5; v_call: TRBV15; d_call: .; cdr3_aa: CATSWRQDNQPQHF; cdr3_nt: TGTGCCACCAGCTGGCGACAGGACAATCAGCCCCAGCATTTT
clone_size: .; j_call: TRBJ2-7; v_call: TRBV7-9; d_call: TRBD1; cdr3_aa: CASSLGGQTPYEQYF; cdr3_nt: TGTGCCAGCAGCTTAGGGGGACAGACACCGTACGAGCAGTACTTC
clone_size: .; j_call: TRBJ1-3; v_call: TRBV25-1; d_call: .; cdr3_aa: CASRGRGHSGNTIYF; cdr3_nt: TGTGCCAGCAGGGGACGGGGACACTCTGGAAACACCATATATTTT
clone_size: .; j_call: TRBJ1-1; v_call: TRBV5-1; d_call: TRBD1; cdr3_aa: CASSLTGAEAFF; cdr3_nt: TGCGCCAGCAGCCTGACAGGGGCTGAAGCTTTCTTT
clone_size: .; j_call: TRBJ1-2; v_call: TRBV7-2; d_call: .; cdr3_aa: CASSLDTTYGYTF; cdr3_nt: TGTGCCAGCAGCTTAGACACTACCTATGGCTACACCTTC
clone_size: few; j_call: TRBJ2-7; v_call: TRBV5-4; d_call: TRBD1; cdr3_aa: CASSKGQGPYEQYF; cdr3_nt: TGTGCCAGCAGCAAGGGACAGGGACCCTACGAGCAGTACTTC
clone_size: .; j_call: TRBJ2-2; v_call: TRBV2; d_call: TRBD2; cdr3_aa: CAKQGRERAGELFF; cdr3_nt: TGTGCAAAGCAAGGGCGGGAGCGCGCCGGGGAGCTGTTTTTT
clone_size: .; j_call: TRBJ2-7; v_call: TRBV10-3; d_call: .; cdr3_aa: CAISDFRLRLPYEQYF; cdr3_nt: TGTGCCATCAGTGATTTTAGGTTAAGACTTCCCTACGAGCAGTACTTC
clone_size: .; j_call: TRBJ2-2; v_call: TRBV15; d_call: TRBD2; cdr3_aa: CATSTPPGGVGELFF; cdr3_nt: TGTGCCACCAGCACCCCTCCGGGAGGGGTCGGGGAGCTGTTTTTT
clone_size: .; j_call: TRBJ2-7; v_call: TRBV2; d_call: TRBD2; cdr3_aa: CASSSPAIGLAGGYEQYF; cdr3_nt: TGTGCCAGCAGTTCCCCGGCCATAGGACTAGCGGGAGGTTACGAGCAGTACTTC
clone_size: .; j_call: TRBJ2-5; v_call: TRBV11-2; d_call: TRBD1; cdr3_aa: CASSPRTGRETQYF; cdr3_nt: TGTGCCAGCAGCCCTAGGACAGGGCGAGAGACCCAGTACTTC
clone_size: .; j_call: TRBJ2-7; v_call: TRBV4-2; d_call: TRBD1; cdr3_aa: CASSQVGTGPYEQYF; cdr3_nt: TGTGCCAGCAGCCAAGTCGGGACAGGGCCCTACGAGCAGTACTTC
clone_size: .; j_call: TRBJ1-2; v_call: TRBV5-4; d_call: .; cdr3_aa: CASSLDRAPYGYTF; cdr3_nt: TGTGCCAGCAGCTTGGACAGGGCGCCCTATGGCTACACCTTC
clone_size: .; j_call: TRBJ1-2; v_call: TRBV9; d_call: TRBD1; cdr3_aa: CASSVSGGEVEGYTF; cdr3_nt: TGTGCCAGCAGCGTCTCAGGGGGTGAAGTGGAAGGCTACACCTTC
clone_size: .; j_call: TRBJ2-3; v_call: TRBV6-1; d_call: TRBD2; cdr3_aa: CASSGGSGGFGGTQYF; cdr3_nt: TGTGCCAGCAGTGGTGGGAGCGGGGGATTCGGGGGTACGCAGTATTTT